The clone carrying this T cell receptor (beta chain) was seen at least ten times. Its antigen is currently unknown. RNA transcripts gave rise to amplified TCR beta CDR3 regions. HTBI primers were used for first-round RT-PCR of the TCR CDR3. A single record per CDR3 protein comes from TCRdb applying MiXCR to the multiplex PCR reads. The sample records around 500,000 distinct CDR3 sequences, 14% being singletons. The data were taken from a study of T cells in Graves' hyperthyroidism and ophthalmopathy. Study-level points and caveats: Classification by a 13 V-J model distinguished ophthalmopathy from stable hyperthyroidism. Most expanded thyroid clonotypes above 0.001 also appeared in blood.

V lost 1 base and J lost 1, with 10 bases in between. This CDR3 has 14 residues. The germline V gene encodes CDR1 DFQATT and CDR2 SNEGSKA (reference sequence). The receptor was isolated from a woman aged 40 to 50 with Graves' hyperthyroidism. The sample consisted of blood. V is TRBV20-1 and J is TRBJ2-5; TRBD1 is a possible D gene (6 bases). In DNA form, the CDR3 reads TGCAGTGCTAGAGTGGGGGCCCTCCAAGAGACCCAGTACTTC. This sequence encodes CSARVGALQETQYF.